This T cell receptor (beta chain) was observed in a study of blood T cell repertoires in COVID-19. For the study at large: Specimens from acute and convalescent COVID-19 originated in the United States, Italy and Spain. T cells, B-cell-depleted T cells, or PBMCs supplied cDNA or gDNA.

The J segment lost 0 bases and the V segment lost 3 bases, leaving 4 bases of the junction unmatched. Per germline, CDR1 SGHDN and CDR2 FVKESK. The CDR3 is 15 amino acids. Methods used by the authors: Amplified reference gene primers provided the basis for estimating nucleated cell counts. Produced via immunoSEQ multiplex PCR; TCRdb's table is partial and in-frame only. V, J and clone size derive from that table, while D and trimming were established from the DNA sequence. Of around 180,000 clones in the sample, more than 75% are singletons; the top ten hold nearly 2.5%. This clone was picked up one time.

The V and J genes are TRBV14 and TRBJ2-5, with 7 nucleotides matching TRBD2. The sequenced sample consisted of peripheral blood. The clonotype comes from a man aged 35-49 years with active or convalescent COVID-19. CDR3 nucleotide sequence: TGTGCCAGCAGCCACGGCGGGGGTTACCAAGAGACCCAGTACTTC. Translation gives CASSHGGGYQETQYF.